This T cell receptor (beta chain) was observed in a study of cytomegalovirus exposure and HLA in healthy donors. Study in general: Tens of millions of unique TCRs, all from HLA-typed donors, were included in an early release of the data.

PCR employed 60 Vbeta and 13 Jbeta primers. This table comes from immunoSEQ multiplex PCR, and its TCRdb copy is limited to in-frame clones, with some not included. The ten top clones account for more than 0.8%, within a sample of approximately 120,000 clones. Input material: PBMCs. This clonotype was obtained from a man aged 18-30 years in good health and CMV-seronegative.

The CDR3 DNA is TGTGCCAGCAGCTTGACAGGGGTGCACACCGGGGAGCTGTTTTTT. Amino acids: CASSLTGVHTGELFF. The J gene is TRBJ2-2, the V gene TRBV5-8; 7 nucleotides line up with TRBD1. V was pared by 1 base and J by 3 bases, with 3 bases of the junction left unmatched. CDR1 is SGHTS and CDR2 is YDEGEE in the germline V gene. The CDR3 covers 15 residues.